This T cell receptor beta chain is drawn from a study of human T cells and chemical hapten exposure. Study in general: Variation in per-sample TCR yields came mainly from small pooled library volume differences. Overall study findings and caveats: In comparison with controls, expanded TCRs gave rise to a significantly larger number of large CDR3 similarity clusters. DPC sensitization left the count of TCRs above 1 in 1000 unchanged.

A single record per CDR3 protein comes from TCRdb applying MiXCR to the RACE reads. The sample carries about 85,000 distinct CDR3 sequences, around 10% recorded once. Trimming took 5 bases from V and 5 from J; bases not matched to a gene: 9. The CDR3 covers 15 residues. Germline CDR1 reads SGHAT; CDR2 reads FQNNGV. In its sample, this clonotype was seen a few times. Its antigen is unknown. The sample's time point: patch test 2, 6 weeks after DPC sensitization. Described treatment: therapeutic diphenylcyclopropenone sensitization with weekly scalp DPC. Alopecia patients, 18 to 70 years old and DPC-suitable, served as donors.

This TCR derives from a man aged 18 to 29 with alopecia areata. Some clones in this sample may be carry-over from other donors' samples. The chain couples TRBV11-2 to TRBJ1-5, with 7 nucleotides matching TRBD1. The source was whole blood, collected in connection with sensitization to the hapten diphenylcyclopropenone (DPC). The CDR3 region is CASSRTGAADQPQHF. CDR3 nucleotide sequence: TGTGCCAGCAGCCGGACAGGAGCCGCCGATCAGCCCCAGCATTTT. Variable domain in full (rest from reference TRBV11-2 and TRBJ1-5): EAGVAQSPRYKIIEKRQSVAFWCNPISGHATLYWYQQILGQGPKLLIQFQNNGVVDDSQLPKDRFSAERLKGVDSTLKIQPAKLEDSAVYLCASSRTGAADQPQHFGDGTRLSIL.